The present TCR beta chain was sequenced within a study of blood T cell repertoires in COVID-19. V lost 4 bases and J 0 bases, leaving 13 bases between the germline ends. Per the germline V gene, CDR1 is KGHSH and CDR2 is LQKENI. The CDR3 runs to 16 residues. Profiling relied on immunoSEQ multiplex PCR, and the TCRdb table lists in-frame clones only, not all of them. This sample has about 170,000 clones, with 90% to 95% found just once. The chain combines TRBV18 with TRBJ1-3, with D perhaps matching TRBD1 (6 bases). The sequence was collected from a woman in her fifties or sixties with acute or convalescent COVID-19. The sample consisted of peripheral blood. In DNA form, the CDR3 reads TGTGCCAGCTCACTACAGGGATGGGGCTCTGGAAACACCATATATTTT. It yields the protein CASSLQGWGSGNTIYF.